What follows are 15 T cell receptor beta chains derived from one specimen sequenced in a study of CD8+ T cells in alopecia areata. Sequencing used cDNA as its template, made by extracting RNA and reverse transcribing it. Assay used: immunoSEQ multiplex PCR; TCRdb lists only in-frame clones, some missing. Of 150,000 to 200,000 clones in the sample, about 66% are singletons; the top ten hold roughly 11%. The sequencing here drew on CD8+ T cells sorted from blood, taken at week 0. These receptors all come from a human donor with alopecia areata.

The chain links TRBV19 to TRBJ2-5; D may be TRBD1 or TRBD2 (5 bases each). V was cut by 4 bases and J by 1 base, with 16 bases left in between. CDR1 is LNHDA and CDR2 is SQIVND in the germline V gene (reference sequence). The CDR3 loop spans 16 amino acids. The DNA for the CDR3 is TGTGCCAGTAGTAAGATACCGGGACGTAGCCAAGAGACCCAGTACTTC. This translates into CASSKIPGRSQETQYF.

In this sample, this clone turned up a few times. The V and J genes are TRBV14 and TRBJ2-7, with 9 bases matching TRBD1. V trimming: 4 bases; J trimming: 2 bases; junction bases outside the gene matches: 3. The CDR3 runs to 14 residues. Per germline, CDR1 SGHDN and CDR2 FVKESK. The CDR3 coding sequence is TGTGCCAGCAGCCCTGGACAGGGGCCCTACGAGCAGTACTTC. Encoded protein: CASSPGQGPYEQYF.

V and J are TRBV9 and TRBJ1-2; 7 bases fit TRBD1. The CDR3 consists of 13 residues. Germline V gene lookup returns CDR1 SGDLS and CDR2 YYNGEE. V shed 4 bases and J 5 bases; nucleotides not matched to a gene: 5. CDR3 coding DNA: TGTGCCAGCAGCAGGGACAGTGCTTATGGCTACACCTTC. Translating it yields CASSRDSAYGYTF. The full variable domain, rest sourced from reference TRBV9 and TRBJ1-2, is DSGVTQTPKHLITATGQRVTLRCSPRSGDLSVYWYQQSLDQGLQFLIQYYNGEERAKGNILERFSAQQFPDLHSELNLSSLELGDSALYFCASSRDSAYGYTFGSGTRLTVV.

CDR3 sequence (DNA): TGCAGCGTTGAACTCAGGGGACAGGGGGCTATACCGGCGAACACCGGGGAGCTGTTTTTT. Its protein product is CSVELRGQGAIPANTGELFF. The J gene is TRBJ2-2, the V gene TRBV29-1, with 12 bases lining up with TRBD1. The J segment lost 0 bases and the V segment lost 2 bases, leaving 13 bases of the junction unmatched. This CDR3 is built from 20 residues. Germline loops: CDR1 SQVTM, CDR2 ANQGSEA.

The chain recombines TRBV4-1 with TRBJ1-4; maybe TRBD1 (5 bases). V was trimmed by 0 bases and J by 3 bases, leaving 11 bases between them. Germline V gene data show CDR1 as MGHRA and CDR2 as YSYEKL. This CDR3 has 16 residues. CDR3: CASSQEGEAPNEKLFF. CDR3 bases: TGCGCCAGCAGCCAAGAAGGGGAAGCTCCTAATGAAAAACTGTTTTTT.

The chain joins TRBV14 to TRBJ2-1; 7 nucleotides line up with TRBD2. This CDR3 spans 14 amino acids. Germline CDR1 and CDR2: SGHDN and FVKESK. The ends lost 0 bases at V and 8 bases at J; junction bases unmatched: 4. CDR3 sequence (DNA): TGTGCCAGCAGCCAAGAGCGGGGGAGCTATGAGCAGTTCTTC. It yields the protein CASSQERGSYEQFF.

This clone occurred once. The chain combines TRBV25-1 with TRBJ1-4, with D possibly TRBD1 on 5 matching bases. The CDR3 runs 13 residues. Germline CDR1 and CDR2: MGHDK and SYGVNS. V lost 7 bases, J lost 6 bases, and 12 bases lay in between. CDR3 sequence (DNA): TGTGCCAGCACTATCCCGGGGGATGAAAAACTGTTTTTT. This encodes CASTIPGDEKLFF.

The chain employs TRBV29-1 and TRBJ2-1, with D maybe TRBD2 (7 bases). CDR1 is SQVTM and CDR2 is ANQGSEA in the germline V gene. V gave up 1 base and J gave up 4 bases, with 17 bases separating them. This CDR3 region has 16 residues. In nucleotides, the CDR3 is TGCAGCGTTGAAGGGGGGCGGGGGTTGGAATACAATGAGCAGTTCTTC. It encodes CSVEGGRGLEYNEQFF.

The chain's CDR3 is CASREDSVNTEAFF. The CDR3 nucleotides read TGTGCCAGTAGAGAGGACAGCGTTAACACTGAAGCTTTCTTT. This chain links TRBV19 with TRBJ1-1, with D possibly TRBD1 on 6 matching bases. This CDR3 contains 14 residues. Trimming shortened V by 6 bases and J by 2 bases, and 13 bases separated the two germline ends. From germline, CDR1 is LNHDA and CDR2 SQIVND (reference sequence).

The V and J genes are TRBV28 and TRBJ2-3, with unresolved D. Germline-derived CDR1 and CDR2 are MDHEN and SYDVKM. The ends were cut back, 5 bases at V and 3 bases at J, with 6 bases in the middle. There are 12 residues in the CDR3. The CDR3 sequence is CASSTRTDTQYF. CDR3 coding DNA: TGTGCCAGCAGTACCAGGACAGATACGCAGTATTTT. Full variable domain (missing parts from reference TRBV28 and TRBJ2-3): DVKVTQSSRYLVKRTGEKVFLECVQDMDHENMFWYRQDPGLGLRLIYFSYDVKMKEKGDIPEGYSVSREKKERFSLILESASTNQTSMYLCASSTRTDTQYFGPGTRLTVL.

The chain is built from TRBV12-5 and TRBJ2-7, with D possibly TRBD1 on 6 matching bases. The germline V gene has CDR1 LGHNT and CDR2 FRNRAP. Trimming left V 0 bases short and J 0 bases short, with 9 bases between. This CDR3 has 15 residues. CDR3 coding DNA: TGTGCTAGTGGTTTGGTAGACAGGAGCTCCTACGAGCAGTACTTC. It specifies CASGLVDRSSYEQYF.

The rearrangement joins TRBV5-1 to TRBJ1-2, with a weak D call TRBD1 (6 bases). Between the trimmed V and J ends, which lost 5 bases and 3 bases, there was a span of 14 bases. From germline, CDR1 is SGHRS and CDR2 YFSETQ. The CDR3 consists of 14 residues. The CDR3 nucleotides are TGCGCCAGCAGTCCCAGGACAGTCTACTATGGCTACACCTTC. Protein: CASSPRTVYYGYTF.

This sequence joins TRBV15 and TRBJ1-1; tentative D call: TRBD1 (5 bases). Germline V gene data show CDR1 as LNHNV and CDR2 as YYDKDF (reference sequence). The CDR3 contains 13 residues. With 3 bases removed from V and 4 bases from J, the gap between germline ends came to 9 bases. The CDR3 spells CATSSGGITEAFF. DNA for the CDR3: TGTGCCACCAGCAGTGGGGGGATCACTGAAGCTTTCTTT.

The CDR3 here is CSAEPGPLMSGYTF. Here the CDR3 DNA reads TGCAGCGCCGAGCCGGGACCCCTCATGAGTGGCTACACCTTC. The chain carries TRBV29-1 and TRBJ1-2; the D gene is possibly TRBD1 (5 bases). Trimming took off 7 bases at V and 7 bases at J, with 22 bases between the two ends. This CDR3 contains 14 residues. CDR1 and CDR2 from the germline V gene are SQVTM and ANQGSEA.

This clone was found once. This chain connects TRBV2 to TRBJ2-3, with 7 bases matching TRBD2. V was clipped by 3 bases and J by 3 bases; unmatched bases: 6. Germline V gene sequence: CDR1 SNHLY, CDR2 FYNNEI. This CDR3 is 15 amino acids long. The CDR3 protein is CASSDQASGTDTQYF. CDR3 coding DNA: TGTGCCAGCAGTGATCAGGCTAGCGGAACAGATACGCAGTATTTT.